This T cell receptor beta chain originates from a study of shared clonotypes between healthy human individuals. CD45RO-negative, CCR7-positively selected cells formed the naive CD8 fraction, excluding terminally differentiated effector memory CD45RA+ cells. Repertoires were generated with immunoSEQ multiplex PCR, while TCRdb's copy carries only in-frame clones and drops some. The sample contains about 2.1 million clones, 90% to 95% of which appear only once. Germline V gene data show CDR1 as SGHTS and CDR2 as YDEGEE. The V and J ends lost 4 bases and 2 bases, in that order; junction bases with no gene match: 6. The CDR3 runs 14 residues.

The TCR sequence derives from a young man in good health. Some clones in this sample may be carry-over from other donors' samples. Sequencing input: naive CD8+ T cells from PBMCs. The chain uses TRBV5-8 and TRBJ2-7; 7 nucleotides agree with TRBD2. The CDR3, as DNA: TGTGCCAGCAGCGGACCGCGGGAGACCTACGAGCAGTACTTC. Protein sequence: CASSGPRETYEQYF.